The entry below gives a single T cell receptor (beta chain) sequence along with its context. Antigen unknown. Study findings and constraints: The TCR gene usage of tumor memory CD4+ T cells clustered together with blood and lymph node memory CD4+ cells and with lymph node naive CD4+ cells.

Constant-region reverse primers amplified full-length variable regions, followed by semi-nested Nested Universal Primer A PCR. TCRdb fed the 5' RACE reads into MiXCR, producing one record per CDR3 protein. The profile shows some 40,000 distinct CDR3 sequences, roughly 29% of them singletons. Memory CD4+ cells were defined as CD4+CD45RO+CD25-. The sequence was collected from a female donor with breast cancer. The sequenced sample was memory CD4+ T cells sorted from a lymph node. Subset of the sample: memory CD4+ T cells, CD4+CD45RO+CD25-.

CDR3 bases: TGTGCCACCAGTGACCTCGGACTAGCGGGGGGGCGTGGAGATACGCAGTATTTT. It is translated as CATSDLGLAGGRGDTQYF. This chain uses TRBV24-1 with TRBJ2-3; TRBD2 agrees at 15 bases. This CDR3 is built from 18 residues. The germline V gene encodes CDR1 KGHDR and CDR2 SFDVKD. After removal of 4 bases from V and 5 bases from J, the junction contained 9 bases not matched to a gene.